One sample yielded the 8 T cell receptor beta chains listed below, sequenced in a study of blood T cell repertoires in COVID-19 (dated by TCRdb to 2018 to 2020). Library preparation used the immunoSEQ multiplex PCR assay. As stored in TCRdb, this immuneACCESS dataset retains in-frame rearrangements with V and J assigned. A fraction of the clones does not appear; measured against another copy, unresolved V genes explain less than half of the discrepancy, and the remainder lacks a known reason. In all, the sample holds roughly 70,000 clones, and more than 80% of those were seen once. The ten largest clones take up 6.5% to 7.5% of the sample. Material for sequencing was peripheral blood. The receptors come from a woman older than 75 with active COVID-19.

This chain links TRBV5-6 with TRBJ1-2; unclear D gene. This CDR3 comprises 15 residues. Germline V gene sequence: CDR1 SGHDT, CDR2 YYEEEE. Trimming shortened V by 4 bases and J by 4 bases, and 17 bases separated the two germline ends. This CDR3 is CASSPGLGRLYGYTF. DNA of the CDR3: TGTGCCAGCAGCCCGGGTCTCGGCAGACTCTATGGCTACACCTTC.

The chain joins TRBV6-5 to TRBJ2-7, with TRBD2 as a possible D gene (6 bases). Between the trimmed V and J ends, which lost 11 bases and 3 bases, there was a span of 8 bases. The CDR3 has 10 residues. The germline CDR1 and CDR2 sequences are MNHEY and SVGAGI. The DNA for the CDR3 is TGTGCCGGAGGGGACTACGAGCAGTACTTC. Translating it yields CAGGDYEQYF.

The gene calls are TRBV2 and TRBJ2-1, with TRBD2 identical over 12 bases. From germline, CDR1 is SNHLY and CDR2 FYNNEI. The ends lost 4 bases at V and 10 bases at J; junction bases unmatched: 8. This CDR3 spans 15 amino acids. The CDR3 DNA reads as TGTGCCAGCAGTGCGACTAGCGGGAGTTTCACCGAGCAGTTCTTC. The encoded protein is CASSATSGSFTEQFF.

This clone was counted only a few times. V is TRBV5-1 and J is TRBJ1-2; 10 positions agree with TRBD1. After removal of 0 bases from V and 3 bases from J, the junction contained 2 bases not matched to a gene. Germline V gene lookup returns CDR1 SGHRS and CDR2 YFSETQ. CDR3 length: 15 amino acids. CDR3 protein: CASSLADRGDYGYTF. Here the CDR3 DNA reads TGCGCCAGCAGCTTGGCGGACAGGGGGGACTATGGCTACACCTTC.

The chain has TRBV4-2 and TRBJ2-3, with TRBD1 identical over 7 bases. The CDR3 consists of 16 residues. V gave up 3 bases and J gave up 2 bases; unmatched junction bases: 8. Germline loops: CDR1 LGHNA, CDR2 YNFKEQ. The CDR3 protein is CASSQKRGRDTDTQYF. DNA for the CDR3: TGTGCCAGCAGCCAGAAAAGGGGGCGCGACACAGATACGCAGTATTTT.

CDR3 nucleotides: TGTGCCAGCAGCCCGAGCGGGACGTCCCCGTACTTC. It encodes CASSPSGTSPYF. J is TRBJ2-4 and V is TRBV12-3 or TRBV12-4; 7 nucleotides align to TRBD2. J was trimmed by 15 bases and V by 6 bases; bases with no gene match: 11. This CDR3 spans 12 amino acids.

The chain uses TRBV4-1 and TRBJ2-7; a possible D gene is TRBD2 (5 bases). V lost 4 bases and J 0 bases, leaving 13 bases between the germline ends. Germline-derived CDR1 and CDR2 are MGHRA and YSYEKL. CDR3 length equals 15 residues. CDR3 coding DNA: TGCGCCAGCAGCCTTCGGACTTTCAGCTCCTACGAGCAGTACTTC. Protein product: CASSLRTFSSYEQYF.

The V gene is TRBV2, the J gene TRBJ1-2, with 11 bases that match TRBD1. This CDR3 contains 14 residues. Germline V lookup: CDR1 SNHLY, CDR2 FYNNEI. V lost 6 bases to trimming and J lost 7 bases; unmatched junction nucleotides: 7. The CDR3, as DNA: TGTGCCAGCAGACACGGACAGGGGGCCGGTGGCTACACCTTC. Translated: CASRHGQGAGGYTF.